The 21 T cell receptor beta chains presented below share a single source sample, sequenced in a study of blood T cell repertoires in COVID-19. Some clones are missing from TCRdb's copy, which holds only in-frame ones; the method was immunoSEQ multiplex PCR. The table records under 250,000 clones, about four fifths of them present only once. The specimen was PBMCs or T cells enriched from blood (not recorded which). The receptors were sampled from a woman aged 40 to 50 who had been exposed to COVID-19.

This chain uses TRBV2 with TRBJ2-1; D call uncertain. This CDR3 has 12 amino acids. Germline V gene data show CDR1 as SNHLY and CDR2 as FYNNEI. V lost 3 bases, J lost 9 bases, and 9 bases lay in between. The CDR3 DNA reads TGTGCCAGCAGTGAGGCTCCTGGTGAGCAGTTCTTC. It translates to CASSEAPGEQFF. Complete variable domain (other parts from reference TRBV2 and TRBJ2-1): EPEVTQTPSHQVTQMGQEVILRCVPISNHLYFYWYRQILGQKVEFLVSFYNNEISEKSEIFDDQFSVERPDGSNFTLKIRSTKLEDSAMYFCASSEAPGEQFFGPGTRLTVL.

V gene TRBV7-2 combines with J gene TRBJ1-5; the D gene is possibly TRBD1 (5 bases). The V gene's germline CDR1 is SGHTA and CDR2 FQGNSA. The length of the CDR3 is 14 residues. Between the trimmed V and J ends, which lost 1 base and 15 bases, there was a span of 19 bases. CDR3 loop: CASSLDRRTPGRHF. The CDR3 DNA reads TGTGCCAGCAGCTTAGACCGCAGGACACCCGGGAGGCATTTT.

The V and J genes are TRBV14 and TRBJ2-1; weak D call: TRBD1 (5 bases). Germline CDR1 is SGHDN and CDR2 is FVKESK. Trimming took off 0 bases at V and 7 bases at J, with 13 bases between the two ends. This CDR3 spans 15 amino acids. The CDR3 DNA is TGTGCCAGCAGCCAAGATTTGGCAGGGATGAATGAGCAGTTCTTC. Its protein is CASSQDLAGMNEQFF.

This chain joins TRBV18 and TRBJ2-7; 8 bases match TRBD1. Germline V lookup: CDR1 KGHSH, CDR2 LQKENI. The CDR3 length is 13 residues. Trimming removed 9 bases from V and 0 bases from J; junction bases left unmatched: 4. CDR3 nucleotides: TGTGCCAGTACGGGGACAGGCTCCTACGAGCAGTACTTC. Translated: CASTGTGSYEQYF.

The rearrangement uses TRBV5-1 and TRBJ1-2; 9 bases are shared with TRBD1. Germline CDR1 reads SGHRS; CDR2 reads YFSETQ. The CDR3 totals 15 residues. V trimming: 5 bases; J trimming: 4 bases; junction bases outside the gene matches: 9. Here the CDR3 DNA reads TGCGCCAGCAGTGCAACCGGGACAGGGTCCTATGGCTACACCTTC. It encodes CASSATGTGSYGYTF.

This clone showed up just a few times. V and J are TRBV6-4 and TRBJ2-7, with 9 bases aligning to TRBD1. The J segment lost 6 bases and the V segment lost 0 bases, leaving 0 bases of the junction unmatched. Germline V CDR1 and CDR2: MRHNA, SNTAGT. The CDR3 contains 13 residues. The CDR3 DNA follows: TGTGCCAGCAGTGACTCGGACAGGGGCGAGCAGTACTTC. This sequence encodes CASSDSDRGEQYF.

This chain connects TRBV7-2 to TRBJ2-7; the match to TRBD2 covers 7 bases. Per the germline V gene, CDR1 is SGHTA and CDR2 is FQGNSA. This CDR3 spans 15 amino acids. V was pared by 5 bases and J by 3 bases, with 10 bases of the junction left unmatched. CDR3 DNA sequence: TGTGCCAGCAGCACGAACGGGGGGTTAAACTACGAGCAGTACTTC. It translates to CASSTNGGLNYEQYF. The variable domain in full, completed from reference TRBV7-2 and TRBJ2-7, reads GAGVSQSPSNKVTEKGKDVELRCDPISGHTALYWYRQSLGQGLEFLIYFQGNSAPDKSGLPSDRFSAERTGGSVSTLTIQRTQQEDSAVYLCASSTNGGLNYEQYFGPGTRLTVT.

The chain couples TRBV3-1 (or the pseudogene TRBV3-2) to TRBJ2-3; possible D gene TRBD2, 7 bases. The CDR3 spans 18 residues. From germline, CDR1 is LGHDT and CDR2 YNNKEL (reference sequence). Trimming shortened V by 0 bases and J by 0 bases, and 16 bases separated the two germline ends. CDR3 loop: CASSQDLGGGASTDTQYF. CDR3 DNA sequence: TGTGCCAGCAGCCAAGATCTCGGAGGGGGGGCTAGCACAGATACGCAGTATTTT.

CDR3: CASSVQGVGVNYGYTF. DNA for the CDR3: TGTGCCAGCAGTGTACAGGGCGTGGGGGTTAACTATGGCTACACCTTC. The chain couples TRBV6-1 to TRBJ1-2; tentatively, D is TRBD1 (6 bases). Germline values: CDR1 MNHNS, CDR2 SASEGT. There are 16 residues in the CDR3. Trimming pared 4 bases from V and 1 base from J, leaving 16 bases between.

The rearrangement links TRBV11-2 to TRBJ1-1; TRBD1 might be the D (6 bases). The CDR3 loop spans 13 amino acids. Germline loops: CDR1 SGHAT, CDR2 FQNNGV. Trimming took off 1 base at V and 11 bases at J, with 14 bases between the two ends. DNA of the CDR3: TGTGCCAGCAGCTTAGGGGGGGGCGGTGGCGCTTTCTTT. Amino acid sequence: CASSLGGGGGAFF.

Turning to this clone: This sample also contains other DNA sequences that code for the same CDR3. The chain joins TRBV11-2 to TRBJ2-1, with unresolved D. Trimming removed 5 bases from V and 0 bases from J, with 11 bases in between. The CDR3 runs 15 residues. The V gene's germline CDR1 is SGHAT and CDR2 FQNNGV. The CDR3 coding sequence is TGTGCCAGCAGCCCACGTTTGAGCTCCTACAATGAGCAGTTCTTC. Translated: CASSPRLSSYNEQFF. The entire variable domain, with the rest obtained from reference TRBV11-2 and TRBJ2-1, is as follows: EAGVAQSPRYKIIEKRQSVAFWCNPISGHATLYWYQQILGQGPKLLIQFQNNGVVDDSQLPKDRFSAERLKGVDSTLKIQPAKLEDSAVYLCASSPRLSSYNEQFFGPGTRLTVL.

The sample holds a few counts of this clone. The V and J genes are TRBV5-1 and TRBJ2-4; possibly TRBD2 for D (6 bases). CDR1 and CDR2 from the germline V gene are SGHRS and YFSETQ. The CDR3 is made up of 14 amino acids. With 5 bases removed from V and 3 bases from J, the gap between germline ends came to 12 bases. The CDR3 sequence: CASSPQGGKNIQYF. For the CDR3, the DNA is TGCGCCAGCAGTCCCCAGGGAGGCAAAAACATTCAGTACTTC.

This clone came up once. The V call is TRBV19, the J call TRBJ2-1, with 8 bases matching TRBD1. This CDR3 spans 16 amino acids. Looked up from germline, CDR1 is LNHDA and CDR2 is SQIVND (reference sequence). V gave up 5 bases and J gave up 1 base; unmatched junction bases: 7. DNA of the CDR3: TGTGCCAGTAGTGGTCGACAGGGGTCTTCCTACAATGAGCAGTTCTTC. Its protein is CASSGRQGSSYNEQFF. The entire variable domain, with the rest obtained from reference TRBV19 and TRBJ2-1, is as follows: DGGITQSPKYLFRKEGQNVTLSCEQNLNHDAMYWYRQDPGQGLRLIYYSQIVNDFQKGDIAEGYSVSREKKESFPLTVTSAQKNPTAFYLCASSGRQGSSYNEQFFGPGTRLTVL.

This chain links TRBV30 with TRBJ1-6; D possibly corresponds to TRBD1 (6 bases). This CDR3 is built from 15 residues. Trimming removed 2 bases from V and 7 bases from J, with 15 bases in between. Germline V gene data show CDR1 as GTSNPN and CDR2 as SVGIG (reference sequence). CDR3 DNA sequence: TGTGCCTGGAGTCTCCCAACAGGGATGAATTCACCCCTCCACTTT. As protein: CAWSLPTGMNSPLHF.

The gene calls are TRBV3-1 (or the pseudogene TRBV3-2) and TRBJ1-2; possibly TRBD1 for D (6 bases). Germline values: CDR1 LGHDT, CDR2 YNNKEL (reference sequence). The CDR3 spans 15 residues. The V and J ends lost 4 bases and 5 bases respectively, with 17 bases between them. DNA of the CDR3: TGTGCCAGCAGCCCAGATTGGGGGCGGGGGTATGGCTACACCTTC. It yields the protein CASSPDWGRGYGYTF.

The rearrangement joins TRBV9 to TRBJ2-3; TRBD2 aligns across 9 bases. V lost 0 bases to trimming and J lost 7 bases; unmatched junction nucleotides: 6. Germline CDR1 reads SGDLS; CDR2 reads YYNGEE. The CDR3 length is 15 residues. The CDR3 coding sequence is TGTGCCAGCAGCGTAGAGGCGGGGGGGCTGTATACGCAGTATTTT. It codes for CASSVEAGGLYTQYF.

The rearrangement links TRBV4-3 to TRBJ1-4; 7 positions match TRBD1. With V trimmed by 2 bases and J by 0 bases, 12 bases remained unmatched. Germline CDR1 and CDR2: LGHNA and YSLEER. There are 19 residues in the CDR3. CDR3 DNA sequence: TGCGCCAGCAGCCAAAGTACCAACACAGGGGCTGCAACTAATGAAAAACTGTTTTTT. It is translated as CASSQSTNTGAATNEKLFF.

V usage is TRBV5-4 and J usage is TRBJ1-2; the D is unclear. The CDR3 loop spans 14 amino acids. Germline CDR1 is SGHNT and CDR2 is YYREEE (reference sequence). Trimming took 0 bases from V and 4 from J, leaving 10 bases between them. CDR3 in amino acids: CASSLGEGSYGYTF. The CDR3, as DNA: TGTGCCAGCAGCTTGGGAGAAGGGAGCTATGGCTACACCTTC.

On this clone itself: The sample holds other DNA sequences that translate to the same CDR3. J is TRBJ1-2 and V is TRBV4-3; 7 bases align to TRBD1. Germline V lookup: CDR1 LGHNA, CDR2 YSLEER. This CDR3 spans 15 amino acids. Losses at the gene ends were 0 bases for V and 7 bases for J; bases not matched to a gene: 8. The CDR3 region is CASSQEQRQGAGYTF. The CDR3 DNA is TGCGCCAGCAGCCAAGAACAACGACAGGGAGCTGGCTACACCTTC.

The rearrangement uses TRBV18 and TRBJ1-1; the D is unclear. The V end lost 3 bases, the J end lost 3 bases, and 5 bases lay between the germline ends. Germline V gene sequence: CDR1 KGHSH, CDR2 LQKENI. CDR3 size: 12 residues. DNA of the CDR3: TGTGCCAGCTCACCGTCGGACACTGAAGCTTTCTTT. Protein sequence: CASSPSDTEAFF.

The chain recombines TRBV7-3 with TRBJ2-1, with D possibly TRBD1 on 6 matching bases. V gave up 2 bases and J gave up 7 bases, with 18 bases separating them. Germline V gene sequence: CDR1 SGHTA, CDR2 FQGTGA. This CDR3 is built from 16 residues. The CDR3 coding sequence is TGTGCCAGCAGCTTACTGGCCCAGGGGCCGAGGAATGAGCAGTTCTTC. This codes for CASSLLAQGPRNEQFF.